One T cell receptor (beta chain) is described in this entry. Trimming removed 2 bases at V and 9 bases at J, with 12 bases between. The CDR3 covers 13 residues. The germline V gene encodes CDR1 SNHLY and CDR2 FYNNEI. In the original workflow: Estimates of nucleated cell counts were drawn from the amplification of reference gene primers. Assay: immunoSEQ multiplex PCR; the TCRdb copy retains only in-frame clones and omits some. Clonal size and the V and J genes are those of that table, whereas D and trimming came from the DNA. The table includes around 200,000 clones, roughly nine tenths detected once. The data derive from a study of blood T cell repertoires in COVID-19.

Sequencing was carried out using peripheral blood. This chain joins TRBV2 and TRBJ2-3; possible D gene TRBD2, 5 bases. This TCR came from a woman aged 55-70 years with COVID-19, enrolled during active disease. The CDR3 is CASSESLTGTQYF. Here the CDR3 DNA reads TGTGCCAGCAGTGAAAGCCTAACGGGAACGCAGTATTTT.